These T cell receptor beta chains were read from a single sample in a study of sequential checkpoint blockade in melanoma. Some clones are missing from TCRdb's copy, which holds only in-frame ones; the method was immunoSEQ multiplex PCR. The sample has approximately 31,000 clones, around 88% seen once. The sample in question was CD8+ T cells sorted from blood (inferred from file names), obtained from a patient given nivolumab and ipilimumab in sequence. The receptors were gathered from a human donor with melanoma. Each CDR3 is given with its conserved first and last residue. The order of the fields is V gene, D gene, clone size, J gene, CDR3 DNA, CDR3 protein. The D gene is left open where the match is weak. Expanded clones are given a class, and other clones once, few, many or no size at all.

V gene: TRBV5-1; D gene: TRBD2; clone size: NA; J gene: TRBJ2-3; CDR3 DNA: TGCGCCAGCAGCCCTCGGACTAGCCGAGTTAGGACAGATACGCAGTATTTT; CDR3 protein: CASSPRTSRVRTDTQYF
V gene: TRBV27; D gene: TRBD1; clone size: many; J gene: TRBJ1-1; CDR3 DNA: TGTGCCAGCTCGACAGGGGGCACTGAAGCTTTCTTT; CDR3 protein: CASSTGGTEAFF
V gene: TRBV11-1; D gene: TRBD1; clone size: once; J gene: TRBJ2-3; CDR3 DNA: TGTGCCAGCAGCTTAGGGGCAGGGGGCCGCACAGATACGCAGTATTTT; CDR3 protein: CASSLGAGGRTDTQYF
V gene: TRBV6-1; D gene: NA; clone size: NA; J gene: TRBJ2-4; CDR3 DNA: TGTGCCAGCAGCGTGCGAGAAGCCAAAAACATTCAGTACTTC; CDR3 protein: CASSVREAKNIQYF
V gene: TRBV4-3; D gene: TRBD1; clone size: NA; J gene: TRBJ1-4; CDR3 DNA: TGCGCCAGCAGCCGAGGGGACAGATATAATGAAAAACTGTTTTTT; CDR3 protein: CASSRGDRYNEKLFF
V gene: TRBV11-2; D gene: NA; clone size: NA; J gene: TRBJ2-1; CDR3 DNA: TGCGCCAGCAGCCAAGGGGCTCCGGCGGTTTCCTACAATGAGCAGTTCTTC; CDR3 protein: CASSQGAPAVSYNEQFF
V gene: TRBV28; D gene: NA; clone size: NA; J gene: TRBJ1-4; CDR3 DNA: TGTGCCAGCAGGGGAGGGGGGAATTGGAGAGAAAAACTGTTTTTT; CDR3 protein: CASRGGGNWREKLFF
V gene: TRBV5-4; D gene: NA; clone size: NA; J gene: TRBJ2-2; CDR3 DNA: TGTGCCAGCAGACAAGCAGGGGACACCGGGGAGCTGTTTTTT; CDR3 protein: CASRQAGDTGELFF
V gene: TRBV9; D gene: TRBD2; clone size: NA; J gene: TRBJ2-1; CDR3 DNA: TGTGCCAGCAGCCCTCGGACTAGCGGGGTTAGGAATGAGCAGTTCTTC; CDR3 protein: CASSPRTSGVRNEQFF
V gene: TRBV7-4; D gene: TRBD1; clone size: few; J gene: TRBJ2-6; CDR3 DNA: TGTGCCAGCAGCTTAGGACAGGGCCCGTTGGCCAACGTCCTGACTTTC; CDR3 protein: CASSLGQGPLANVLTF
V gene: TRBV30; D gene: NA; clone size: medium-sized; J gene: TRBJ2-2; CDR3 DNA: TGTGCCTGGTGCCAGGGGTTTCACACCGGGGAGCTGTTTTTT; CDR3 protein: CAWCQGFHTGELFF
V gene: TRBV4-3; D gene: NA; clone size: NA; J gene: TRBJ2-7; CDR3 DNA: TGCGCCAGCAGCCAAGATTGGGGCAGTAGGCCCTACGAGCAGTACTTC; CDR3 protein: CASSQDWGSRPYEQYF
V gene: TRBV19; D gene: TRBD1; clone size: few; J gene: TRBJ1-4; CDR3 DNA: TGTGCCAGTAGCCGGGACAGAATAGGGGGCCTTAATGAAAAACTGTTTTTT; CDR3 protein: CASSRDRIGGLNEKLFF
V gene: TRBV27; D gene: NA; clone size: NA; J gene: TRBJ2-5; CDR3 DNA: TGTGCCAGCAGTTTATGGGTGAGGGAGACCCAGTACTTC; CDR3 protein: CASSLWVRETQYF
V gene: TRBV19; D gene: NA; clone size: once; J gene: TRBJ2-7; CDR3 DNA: TGTGCCAGTAGTCCCCGGACAGATTACGAGCAGTACTTC; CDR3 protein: CASSPRTDYEQYF
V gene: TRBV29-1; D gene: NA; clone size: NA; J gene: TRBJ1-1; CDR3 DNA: TGCAGCGTTCAGGGGTCTTTTGAAGCTTTCTTT; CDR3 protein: CSVQGSFEAFF
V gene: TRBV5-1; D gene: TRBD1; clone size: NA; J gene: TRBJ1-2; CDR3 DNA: TGCGCCAGCAGCTCGGGACAGGGTGACTATGGCTACACCTTC; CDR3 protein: CASSSGQGDYGYTF
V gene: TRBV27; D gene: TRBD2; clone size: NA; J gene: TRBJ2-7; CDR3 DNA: TGTGCCAGCAGTCTTATGGGGACTAGCGGGAGACCCTACGAGCAGTACTTC; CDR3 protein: CASSLMGTSGRPYEQYF
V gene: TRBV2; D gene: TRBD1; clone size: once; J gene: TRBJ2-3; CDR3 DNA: TGTGCCAGGGAACAGGGGAGCAACACAGATACGCAGTATTTT; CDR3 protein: CAREQGSNTDTQYF
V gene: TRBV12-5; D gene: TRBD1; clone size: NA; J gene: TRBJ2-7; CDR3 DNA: TGTGCTAGTGGTTATGACAGGGGATACGAGCAGTACTTC; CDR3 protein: CASGYDRGYEQYF
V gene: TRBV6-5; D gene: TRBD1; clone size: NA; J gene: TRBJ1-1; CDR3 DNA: TGTGCCAGCGGGACAGGGAGGTCGGCTTTCTTT; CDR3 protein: CASGTGRSAFF
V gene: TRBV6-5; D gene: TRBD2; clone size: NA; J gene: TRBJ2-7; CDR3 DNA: TGTGCCAGCAGTTACGGCGCTAGCGGCGTCTACGAGCAGTACTTC; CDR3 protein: CASSYGASGVYEQYF
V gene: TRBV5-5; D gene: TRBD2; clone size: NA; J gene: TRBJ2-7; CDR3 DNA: TGTGCCAGCAGCTCCCGGGGAGGGAACTACGAGCAGTACTTC; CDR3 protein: CASSSRGGNYEQYF
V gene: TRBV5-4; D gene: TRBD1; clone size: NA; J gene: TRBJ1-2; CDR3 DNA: TGTGCCAGCAGCTTGGCCGGGACAGGGAGGGGACAGGGCTACACCTTC; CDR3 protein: CASSLAGTGRGQGYTF
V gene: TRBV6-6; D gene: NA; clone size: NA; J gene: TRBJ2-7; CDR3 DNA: TGTGCCAGCAGTTACGGGGCAGGGCCCGAGCAGTACTTC; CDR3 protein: CASSYGAGPEQYF
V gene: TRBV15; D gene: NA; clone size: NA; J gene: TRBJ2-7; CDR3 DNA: TGTGCCACCAGCAGAGCTGGGGGGAGCTCCTACGAGCAGTACTTC; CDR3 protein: CATSRAGGSSYEQYF
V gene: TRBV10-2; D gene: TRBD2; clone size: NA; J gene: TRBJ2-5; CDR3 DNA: TGCGCCAGCAGACCAGCGGGAGGGTTAGGAGAGACCCAGTACTTC; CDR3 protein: CASRPAGGLGETQYF
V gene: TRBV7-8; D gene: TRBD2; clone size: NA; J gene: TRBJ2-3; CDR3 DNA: TGTGCCAGCATCCCTTTAGCGGGGGGGTTCACAGATACGCAGTATTTT; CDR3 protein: CASIPLAGGFTDTQYF
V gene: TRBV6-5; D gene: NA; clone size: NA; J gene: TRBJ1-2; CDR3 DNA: TGTGCCAGCAGTCACCCTCACGGGGGGGGCTATGGCTACACCTTC; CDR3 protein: CASSHPHGGGYGYTF
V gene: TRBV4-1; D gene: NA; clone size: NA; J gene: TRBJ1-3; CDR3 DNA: TGCGCCAGCAGCCAAGATAACTCTGGAAACACCATATATTTT; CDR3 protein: CASSQDNSGNTIYF
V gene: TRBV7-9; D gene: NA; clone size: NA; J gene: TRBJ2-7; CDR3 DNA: TGTGCCAGCAGCCGGGACTTCTCCTACGAGCAGTACTTC; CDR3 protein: CASSRDFSYEQYF
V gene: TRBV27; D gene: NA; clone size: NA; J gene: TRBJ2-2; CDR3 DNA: TGTGCCAGCAGTTCCCCCCGTGGGCACGACACCGGGGAGCTGTTTTTT; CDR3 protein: CASSSPRGHDTGELFF
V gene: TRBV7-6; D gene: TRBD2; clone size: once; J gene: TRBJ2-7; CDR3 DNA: TGTGCCAGCAGCCGTGGGGCGGGAGGGCCATACGAGCAGTACTTC; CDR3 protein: CASSRGAGGPYEQYF
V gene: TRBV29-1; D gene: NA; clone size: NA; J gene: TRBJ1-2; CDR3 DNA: TGCAGCGGAATAATAGGGGGACAAGAGGACTATGGCTACACCTTC; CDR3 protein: CSGIIGGQEDYGYTF
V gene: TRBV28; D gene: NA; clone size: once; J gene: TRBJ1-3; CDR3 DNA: TGTGCCAGCATCCTATCAGGGTCCCCTACCATATATTTT; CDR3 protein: CASILSGSPTIYF
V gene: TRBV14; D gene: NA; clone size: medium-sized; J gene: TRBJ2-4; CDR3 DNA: TGTGCCAGCAGCCAAAAAACAGCGGACCTAGCCAAAAACATTCAGTACTTC; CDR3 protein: CASSQKTADLAKNIQYF
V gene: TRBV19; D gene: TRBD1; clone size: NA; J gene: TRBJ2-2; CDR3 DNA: TGTGCCAGTAGTATAGGTCCAGGGGGCACCGGGGAGCTGTTTTTT; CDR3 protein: CASSIGPGGTGELFF